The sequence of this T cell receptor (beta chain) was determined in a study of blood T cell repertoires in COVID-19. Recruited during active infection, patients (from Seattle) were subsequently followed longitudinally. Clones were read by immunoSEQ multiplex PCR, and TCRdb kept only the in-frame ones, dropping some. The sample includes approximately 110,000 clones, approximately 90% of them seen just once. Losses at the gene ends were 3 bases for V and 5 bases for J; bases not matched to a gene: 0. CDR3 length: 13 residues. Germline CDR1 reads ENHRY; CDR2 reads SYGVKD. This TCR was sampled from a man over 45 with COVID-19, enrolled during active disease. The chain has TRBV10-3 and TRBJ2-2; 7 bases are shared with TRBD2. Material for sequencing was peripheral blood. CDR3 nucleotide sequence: TGTGCCATCAGTGACGGGGGGACCGGGGAGCTGTTTTTT. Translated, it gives CAISDGGTGELFF.